This TCR beta chain originates from a study of monozygotic twins with inflammatory bowel disease. The germline V gene has CDR1 KGHSH and CDR2 LQKENI. The CDR3 is made up of 14 amino acids. Through template switching, UMIs that included a 6-nucleotide sample barcode were added. Reanalyzing the 5' RACE reads, TCRdb keeps one entry per CDR3 protein, without DNA. Here the sample table reports some 170,000 distinct CDR3 sequences. The TCR comes from a human donor with ulcerative colitis or Crohn's disease, or a healthy co-twin of an affected twin (not recorded which). The sequenced sample was blood. The chain links TRBV18 to TRBJ1-6; lacking DNA, the TRBD1 call made by TCRdb goes unchecked. The CDR3 protein is CASSPEQGGSPLHF.